This T cell receptor (beta chain) was identified in a study of sequential checkpoint blockade in melanoma. Overall study: Randomization was 1:1 between first-line nivolumab→ipilimumab and ipilimumab→nivolumab.

Treatment meaning: randomized to nivolumab then ipilimumab (arm A) or the reverse (arm B). Clones were sequenced by immunoSEQ multiplex PCR, and TCRdb holds only the in-frame ones, with some missing. Of 20,000 or so clones in the sample, roughly 72% were seen once. This clonotype was sampled from a human donor with melanoma. The sequencing here drew on CD8+ T cells sorted from blood (inferred from file names), taken from a patient given nivolumab and ipilimumab in sequence.

The CDR3 nucleotides read TGTGCCAGTAGTATAGATCTGGGACAGGTTTCCAATCAGCCCCAGCATTTT. This codes for CASSIDLGQVSNQPQHF. This chain joins TRBV19 and TRBJ1-5; TRBD1 agrees at 8 bases. This CDR3 contains 17 residues. Looked up from germline, CDR1 is LNHDA and CDR2 is SQIVND (reference sequence). The V and J ends lost 0 bases and 3 bases, in that order; junction bases with no gene match: 7.